This paragraph reports one T cell receptor beta chain. Antigen: not known. This sample is drawn from a study of shared clonotypes between healthy human individuals. Overall study: Sampling drew on donors who were a couple of women and three men aged 18 to 49.

The CDR3 has 16 residues. The germline V and J ends were trimmed by 3 bases and 0 bases, with 12 bases remaining between them. Germline-derived CDR1 and CDR2 are SGHKS and YYEKEE (reference sequence). Regarding the study as a whole: Researchers sampled only blood; tissue repertoires likely differ. Naive subsets usually exceeded memory subsets in estimated richness.

Among the donors, all were Caucasian adults who lived in Nashville, Tennessee. Sequenced by immunoSEQ multiplex PCR; TCRdb stores in-frame clones only, minus some. The sample carries about 1.1 million clones, approximately 78% recorded once. This TCR was recovered from a man aged 18 to 29 in good health. Some clones in this sample may be carry-over from other donors' samples. Material: memory CD4+ T cells from PBMCs. Subset noted: CD45RA-negative fraction. This chain connects TRBV5-5 to TRBJ2-2; D remains unclear. CDR3 amino acids: CASSWAITANTGELFF. The DNA for the CDR3 is TGTGCCAGCAGCTGGGCGATCACTGCGAACACCGGGGAGCTGTTTTTT.